A selection of T cell receptor beta chains follows, all from one sample in a study of control samples from healthy donors and cancer patients. Clones were read by immunoSEQ multiplex PCR, and TCRdb kept only the in-frame ones, dropping some. The data show approximately 190,000 clones, about nine tenths seen once. Sequencing was done on a sample of blood. The source of these receptors is a man under 40 in good health. Each CDR3 is given with its conserved first and last residue. The D gene is left open where the match is weak. Not every row has a clone size; where given, it reads once, few, many or a size class.

d_call | j_call | v_call | clone_size | cdr3_nt | cdr3_aa
TRBD1 | TRBJ1-2 | TRBV28 | - | TGTGCCAGCAGGTCCCCAGGGGGGGACAGTCTTTTCTACTATGGCTACACCTTC | CASRSPGGDSLFYYGYTF
TRBD1 | TRBJ1-6 | TRBV6-5 | - | TGTGCCAGCAGTTACAGGGGACAGGGTTCCAATTCACCCCTCCACTTT | CASSYRGQGSNSPLHF
- | TRBJ1-5 | TRBV5-1 | - | TGCGCCAGCAGATCTATACCGGGACACAATCAGCCCCAGCATTTT | CASRSIPGHNQPQHF
- | TRBJ2-7 | TRBV6-5 | once | TGTGCCAGCAGTTACGGTCCAAGGGGCGTCTACGAGCAGTACTTC | CASSYGPRGVYEQYF
- | TRBJ1-2 | TRBV12-5 | - | TGTGCTAGTGGTTTGGTTCACCATGGCTACACCTTC | CASGLVHHGYTF
TRBD2 | TRBJ2-3 | TRBV11-3 | - | TGTGCCAGCAGCTCCGGGACTAGTTCATATACGCAGTATTTT | CASSSGTSSYTQYF
- | TRBJ1-5 | TRBV19 | - | TGTGCCAGTAGTACACAGGGAAATCAGCCCCAGCATTTT | CASSTQGNQPQHF
- | TRBJ1-4 | TRBV10-3 | - | TGTGCCATCAGCAGAGCAACTAATGAAAAACTGTTTTTT | CAISRATNEKLFF
TRBD2 | TRBJ2-3 | TRBV13 | - | TGTGCCAGCAGCCCCGCTAGCGGGGGGTCAGATACGCAGTATTTT | CASSPASGGSDTQYF
- | TRBJ2-7 | TRBV2 | - | TGTGCCAGCAGGCGGGACAGCACCAACGAGCAGTACTTC | CASRRDSTNEQYF
TRBD2 | TRBJ2-7 | TRBV7-9 | - | TGTGCCAGCAGCTCGCAAGCGGGGGGTGGCTACGAGCAGTACTTC | CASSSQAGGGYEQYF
TRBD1 | TRBJ1-2 | TRBV9 | - | TGTGCCAGCAGCTCCCGCTGGGGGGCAGGGGGCAGTAACTATGGCTACACCTTC | CASSSRWGAGGSNYGYTF
TRBD1 | TRBJ1-2 | TRBV5-4 | - | TGTGCCAGCAGCTCAGGGGGGATCTATGGCTACACCTTC | CASSSGGIYGYTF
- | TRBJ2-1 | TRBV7-2 | - | TGTGCCAGCAGCTTATATATGGGGAAGGGGTATGAGCAGTTCTTC | CASSLYMGKGYEQFF
TRBD2 | TRBJ2-3 | TRBV18 | - | TGTGCCAGCTCACCCCGCCAGCGGGGGGGCCAGAGCACAGATACGCAGTATTTT | CASSPRQRGGQSTDTQYF
- | TRBJ1-1 | TRBV5-1 | - | TGCGCCAGCAGCTTGACAGGGCGATGGACTGAAGCTTTCTTT | CASSLTGRWTEAFF
- | TRBJ1-3 | TRBV6-5 | - | TGTGCCAGCAGGAAGCAGAGCTCTGGAAACACCATATATTTT | CASRKQSSGNTIYF
- | TRBJ1-6 | TRBV7-9 | - | TGTGCCAGCAGCTCCCCTTGGGGACTGGGTTCACCCCTCCACTTT | CASSSPWGLGSPLHF
TRBD1 | TRBJ1-2 | TRBV19 | - | TGTGCCACAAACCTGGACAGGGGGCGAGGCAACTATGGCTACACCTTC | CATNLDRGRGNYGYTF
- | TRBJ2-2 | TRBV9 | - | TGTGCCAGCAGCGTAGTCCCGCAGACGAACACCGGGGAGCTGTTTTTT | CASSVVPQTNTGELFF
TRBD1 | TRBJ1-2 | TRBV5-4 | - | TGTGCCAGCAGCTCACCGGGACAGAGGGTCGAAGGCTACACCTTC | CASSSPGQRVEGYTF
- | TRBJ2-5 | TRBV5-1 | few | TGCGCCAGCAGCGATTCTCCGTTCGAATGGGGGAGGACGGTCCAAGAGACCCAGTACTTC | CASSDSPFEWGRTVQETQYF
- | TRBJ1-4 | TRBV7-2 | - | TGTGCCAGCAGTGTGGTCGGGGCAACTAATGAAAAACTGTTTTTT | CASSVVGATNEKLFF
TRBD1 | TRBJ1-1 | TRBV10-2 | - | TGCGCCAGCAGTCCACAGGGGGCGAACACTGAAGCTTTCTTT | CASSPQGANTEAFF
- | TRBJ2-7 | TRBV6-5 | once | TGTGCCAGCATAGGGGACCCCTCCTACGAGCAGTACTTC | CASIGDPSYEQYF
TRBD2 | TRBJ2-3 | TRBV9 | - | TGTGCCAGCAGCCCCCATGGGACTAGCGGGGACCGCACAGATACGCAGTATTTT | CASSPHGTSGDRTDTQYF
- | TRBJ1-2 | TRBV4-1 | - | TGCGCCAGCAGCCAAGATTCTACTAACTTCGGCTATGGCTACACCTTC | CASSQDSTNFGYGYTF
- | TRBJ2-3 | TRBV11-3 | - | TGTGCCAGCAGCCCATCTAGCACAGATACGCAGTATTTT | CASSPSSTDTQYF
- | TRBJ2-3 | TRBV7-8 | - | TGTGCCAGCAGCTCAATAACAAAAAGGGGGGGTTGGGATACGCAGTATTTT | CASSSITKRGGWDTQYF
TRBD1 | TRBJ1-2 | TRBV28 | - | TGTGCCAGCAGCACAGGGGTAGACAACTATGGCTACACCTTC | CASSTGVDNYGYTF
- | TRBJ1-6 | TRBV14 | - | TGTGCCAGCAGCCAATACCAGAATTCACCCCTCCACTTT | CASSQYQNSPLHF
TRBD2 | TRBJ2-2 | TRBV29-1 | - | TGCAGCGTGCTAGCGGGGGGGCCCGGGGAGCTGTTTTTT | CSVLAGGPGELFF